This T cell receptor (beta chain) was observed in a study of CD8 T cells in Susac syndrome. Findings of the study overall: As the study acknowledged, the number of individuals who were part of its TCR sequencing and HLA analysis was relatively small.

CDR3 length equals 15 residues. The germline CDR1 and CDR2 sequences are ENHRY and SYGVKD. Trimming removed 0 bases from V and 5 bases from J; junction bases left unmatched: 3. This clonotype was seen a single time. The antigen is unknown. Random hexamers served to reverse transcribe roughly 0.45 to 1 ug RNA. A multiplex approach, immunoSEQ multiplex PCR, amplified TCR beta CDR3 across 54 Vbeta and 13 Jbeta. TCRdb ran MiXCR on the immunoSEQ multiplex PCR reads and lists one entry per CDR3 protein. Among roughly 200,000 distinct CDR3 sequences listed, 90% to 95% were seen once. CD8+ and CD4+ T cells taken from blood had their TCR beta sequenced.

The sample consisted of CD4+ T cells from PBMCs. This receptor was taken from a human donor in good health. This chain joins TRBV10-3 and TRBJ2-5; the match to TRBD1 covers 10 bases. CDR3 in DNA: TGTGCCATCAGTGAGTCGACAGGGGGCGGTGAGACCCAGTACTTC. It is translated as CAISESTGGGETQYF.